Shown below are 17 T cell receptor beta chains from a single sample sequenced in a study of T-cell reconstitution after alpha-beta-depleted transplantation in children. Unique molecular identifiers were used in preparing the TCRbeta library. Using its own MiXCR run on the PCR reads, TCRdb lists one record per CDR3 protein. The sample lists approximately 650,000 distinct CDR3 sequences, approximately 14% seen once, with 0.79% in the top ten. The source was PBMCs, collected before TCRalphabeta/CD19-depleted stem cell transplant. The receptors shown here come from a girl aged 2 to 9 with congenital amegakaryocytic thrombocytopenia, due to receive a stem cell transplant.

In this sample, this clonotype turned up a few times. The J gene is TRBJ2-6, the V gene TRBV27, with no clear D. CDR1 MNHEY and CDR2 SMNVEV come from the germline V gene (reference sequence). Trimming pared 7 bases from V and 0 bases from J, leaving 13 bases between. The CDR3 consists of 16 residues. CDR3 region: CASTSATSSGANVLTF. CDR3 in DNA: TGTGCCAGCACTTCAGCAACCAGCTCTGGGGCCAACGTCCTGACTTTC. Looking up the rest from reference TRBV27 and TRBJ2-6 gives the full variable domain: EAQVTQNPRYLITVTGKKLTVTCSQNMNHEYMSWYRQDPGLGLRQIYYSMNVEVTDKGDVPEGYKVSRKEKRNFPLILESPSPNQTSLYFCASTSATSSGANVLTFGAGSRLTVL.

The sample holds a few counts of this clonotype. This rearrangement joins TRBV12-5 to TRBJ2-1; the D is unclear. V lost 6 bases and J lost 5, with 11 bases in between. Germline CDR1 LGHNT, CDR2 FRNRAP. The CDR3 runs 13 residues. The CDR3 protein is CASGPDRDNEQFF. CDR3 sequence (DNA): TGTGCTAGTGGACCGGACCGCGACAATGAGCAGTTCTTC.

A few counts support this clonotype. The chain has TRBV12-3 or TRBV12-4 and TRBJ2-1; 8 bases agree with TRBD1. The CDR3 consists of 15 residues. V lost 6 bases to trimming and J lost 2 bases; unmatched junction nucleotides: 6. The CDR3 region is CASRRTGFPYNEQFF. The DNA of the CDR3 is TGTGCCAGCAGACGGACAGGGTTCCCCTACAATGAGCAGTTCTTC.

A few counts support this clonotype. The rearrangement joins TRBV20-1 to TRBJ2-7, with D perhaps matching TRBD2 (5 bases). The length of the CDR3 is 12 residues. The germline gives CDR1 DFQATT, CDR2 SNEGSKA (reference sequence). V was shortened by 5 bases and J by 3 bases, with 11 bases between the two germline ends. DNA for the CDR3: TGCAGTGCTTTAGACGGGGACTACGAGCAGTACTTC. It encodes CSALDGDYEQYF.

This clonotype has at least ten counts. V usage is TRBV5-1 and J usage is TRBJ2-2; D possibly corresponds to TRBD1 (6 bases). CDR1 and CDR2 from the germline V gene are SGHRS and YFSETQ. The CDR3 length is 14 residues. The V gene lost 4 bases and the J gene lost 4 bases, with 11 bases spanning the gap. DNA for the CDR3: TGCGCCAGCAGCCCCACAGGGATCACCGGGGAGCTGTTTTTT. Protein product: CASSPTGITGELFF.

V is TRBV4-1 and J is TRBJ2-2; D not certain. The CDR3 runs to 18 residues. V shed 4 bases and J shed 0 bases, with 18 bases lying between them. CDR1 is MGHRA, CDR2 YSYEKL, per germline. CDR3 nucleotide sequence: TGCGCCAGCAGCCCGGGCCCCCCCCGGTTCGCGAACACCGGGGAGCTGTTTTTT. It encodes CASSPGPPRFANTGELFF.

The CDR3 is CASRLTGTSDSDTQYF. CDR3 sequence (DNA): TGTGCCAGCAGACTCACCGGGACTAGCGATTCAGATACGCAGTATTTT. The chain employs TRBV12-3 or TRBV12-4 and TRBJ2-3, with TRBD2 identical over 10 bases. Unmatched junction bases numbered 10, after V lost 6 bases and J lost 4 bases. The CDR3 covers 16 residues.

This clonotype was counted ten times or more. The CDR3 reads CASSLFLTATYNEQFF. The CDR3 DNA is TGTGCCAGCAGTTTATTTCTGACAGCCACCTACAATGAGCAGTTCTTC. The chain recombines TRBV27 with TRBJ2-1; tentative D call: TRBD1 (5 bases). The ends were cut back, 1 base at V and 2 bases at J, with 12 bases in the middle. The germline V gene has CDR1 MNHEY and CDR2 SMNVEV (reference sequence). This CDR3 contains 16 residues.

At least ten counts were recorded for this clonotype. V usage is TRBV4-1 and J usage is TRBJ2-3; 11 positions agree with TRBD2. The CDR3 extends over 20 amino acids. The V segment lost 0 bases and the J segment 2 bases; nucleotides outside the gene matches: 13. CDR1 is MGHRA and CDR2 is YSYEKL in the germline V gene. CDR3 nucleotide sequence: TGCGCCAGCAGCCAAGATCTTTTCGCTAGCGGGAGGCTTATCACAGATACGCAGTATTTT. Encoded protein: CASSQDLFASGRLITDTQYF.

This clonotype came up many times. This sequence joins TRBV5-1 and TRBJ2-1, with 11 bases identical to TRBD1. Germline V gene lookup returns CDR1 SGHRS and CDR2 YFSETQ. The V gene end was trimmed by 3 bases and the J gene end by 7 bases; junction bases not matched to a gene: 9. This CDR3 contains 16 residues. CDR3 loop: CASSSKTGTGGNEQFF. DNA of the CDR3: TGCGCCAGCAGCTCTAAGACCGGGACAGGGGGGAATGAGCAGTTCTTC.

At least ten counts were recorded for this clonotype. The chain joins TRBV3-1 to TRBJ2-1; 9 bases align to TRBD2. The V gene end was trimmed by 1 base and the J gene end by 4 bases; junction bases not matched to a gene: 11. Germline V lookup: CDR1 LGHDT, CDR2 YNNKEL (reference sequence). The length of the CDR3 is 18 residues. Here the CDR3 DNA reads TGTGCCAGCAGCCAAGGGATTGCGCCTAGCGGGAAGTACAATGAGCAGTTCTTC. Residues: CASSQGIAPSGKYNEQFF.

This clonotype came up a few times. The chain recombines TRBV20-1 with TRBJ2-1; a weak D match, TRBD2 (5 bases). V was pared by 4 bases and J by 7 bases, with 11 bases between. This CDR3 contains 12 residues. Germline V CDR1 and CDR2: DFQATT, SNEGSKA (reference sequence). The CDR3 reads CSANWESNEQFF. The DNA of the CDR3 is TGCAGTGCTAATTGGGAGTCTAATGAGCAGTTCTTC.

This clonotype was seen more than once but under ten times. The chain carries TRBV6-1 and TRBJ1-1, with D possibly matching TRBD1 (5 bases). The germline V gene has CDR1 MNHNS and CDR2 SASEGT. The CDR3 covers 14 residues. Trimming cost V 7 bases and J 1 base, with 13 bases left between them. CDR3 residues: CASTLGGENTEAFF. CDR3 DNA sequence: TGTGCCAGCACTCTGGGAGGGGAGAACACTGAAGCTTTCTTT.

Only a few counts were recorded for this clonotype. The CDR3 spells CASRSGRSSGNTIYF. For the CDR3, the DNA is TGTGCCAGCAGATCCGGACGAAGCTCTGGAAACACCATATATTTT. The chain combines TRBV12-3 or TRBV12-4 with TRBJ1-3; D is ambiguous. Trimming stripped 6 bases from V and 0 bases from J, with 12 bases between. This CDR3 is 15 amino acids long.

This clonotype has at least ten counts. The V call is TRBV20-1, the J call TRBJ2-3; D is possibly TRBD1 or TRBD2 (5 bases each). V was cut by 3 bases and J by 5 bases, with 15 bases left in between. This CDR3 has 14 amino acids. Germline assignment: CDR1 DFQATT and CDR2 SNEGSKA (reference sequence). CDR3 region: CSASGTQNIDTQYF. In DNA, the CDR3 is TGCAGTGCTAGCGGGACCCAGAATATAGATACGCAGTATTTT.

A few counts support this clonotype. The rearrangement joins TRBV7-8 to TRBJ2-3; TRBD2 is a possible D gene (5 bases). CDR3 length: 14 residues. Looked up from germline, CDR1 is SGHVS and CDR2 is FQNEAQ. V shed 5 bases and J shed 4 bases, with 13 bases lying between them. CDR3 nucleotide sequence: TGTGCCAGCAGCCCTACTAGAAGATCAGATACGCAGTATTTT. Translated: CASSPTRRSDTQYF.

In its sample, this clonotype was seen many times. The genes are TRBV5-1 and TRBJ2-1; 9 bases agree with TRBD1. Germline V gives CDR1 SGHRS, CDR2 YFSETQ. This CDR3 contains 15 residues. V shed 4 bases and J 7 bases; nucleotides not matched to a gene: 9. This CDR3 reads CASSGRTGVINEQFF. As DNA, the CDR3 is TGCGCCAGCAGCGGGCGGACAGGGGTAATTAATGAGCAGTTCTTC.